This TCR beta chain is drawn from a study of shared T cell receptors in the human thymus. Here immunoSEQ multiplex PCR was the method, and the copy in TCRdb shows in-frame clones only, minus some. This table holds around 340,000 clones, around 95% found once. This CDR3 is 17 amino acids long. The source is a human donor. The chain combines TRBV1 with TRBJ2-4; whether TRBD2, the table's D call, matches the DNA was not checked. TRBV1 is a pseudogene locus. Sequenced input: thymocytes. As DNA, the CDR3 is TGCACCAGCAGCTCCCGGACTAGCGGGAGGCCCGAAAACATTCAGTACTTC. Translating gives CTSSSRTSGRPENIQYF.